The next 15 T cell receptor beta chains were all read from a single sample in a study of blood T cell repertoires in COVID-19. Data came from immunoSEQ multiplex PCR; TCRdb stores just in-frame clones and leaves some out. The table has around 200,000 clones, 88% seen once; the top ten hold about 1.6%. The specimen was peripheral blood. These TCRs come from a man aged 18-30 years with active or convalescent COVID-19.

The chain links TRBV6-5 to TRBJ1-6; possibly TRBD1 for D (6 bases). Trimming took 6 bases from V and 6 from J, leaving 15 bases between them. From germline, CDR1 is MNHEY and CDR2 SVGAGI. The CDR3 length is 15 residues. CDR3 bases: TGTGCCAGCAGGGACTTAGGACAGACTAATTCACCCCTCCACTTT. Residues: CASRDLGQTNSPLHF.

For the CDR3, the DNA is TGCAGCGTTTATACAGGGTCTCACTACGAGCAGTACTTC. Its protein is CSVYTGSHYEQYF. This chain uses TRBV29-1 with TRBJ2-7, with a tentative D call TRBD1 (6 bases). Trimming took 5 bases from V and 3 from J, leaving 14 bases between them. The CDR3 contains 13 residues. CDR1 SQVTM and CDR2 ANQGSEA come from the germline V gene.

This chain joins TRBV5-6 and TRBJ1-5, with D tentatively TRBD1 (6 bases). The V end lost 0 bases, the J end lost 7 bases, and 14 bases lay between the germline ends. Germline V gene data show CDR1 as SGHDT and CDR2 as YYEEEE. The CDR3 has 15 residues. The CDR3 bases are TGTGCCAGCAGCTTGGGATGGGACACTACCCAGCCCCAGCATTTT. Translation: CASSLGWDTTQPQHF. Supplemented by reference TRBV5-6 and TRBJ1-5, the full variable domain reads DAGVTQSPTHLIKTRGQQVTLRCSPKSGHDTVSWYQQALGQGPQFIFQYYEEEERQRGNFPDRFSGHQFPNYSSELNVNALLLGDSALYLCASSLGWDTTQPQHFGDGTRLSIL.

The chain employs TRBV6-5 and TRBJ1-4; the D is unclear. CDR1 is MNHEY and CDR2 is SVGAGI in the germline V gene. The CDR3 covers 14 residues. Trimming shortened V by 2 bases and J by 4 bases, and 8 bases separated the two germline ends. In DNA form, the CDR3 reads TGTGCCAGCAGTTACGGCCAGTTTAATGAAAAACTGTTTTTT. It translates to CASSYGQFNEKLFF.

This clone was recorded only once. The chain employs TRBV19 and TRBJ2-6, with 7 bases identical to TRBD1. The trim removed 9 bases at V and 0 bases at J, leaving 17 bases unmatched. This CDR3 is built from 19 residues. Per the germline V gene, CDR1 is LNHDA and CDR2 is SQIVND (reference sequence). CDR3 sequence reads: CARMRQGTALSSGANVLTF. The CDR3 nucleotides read TGTGCCAGAATGAGACAGGGAACAGCGTTGAGCTCTGGGGCCAACGTCCTGACTTTC.

This clone was counted only a few times. The genes are TRBV7-9 and TRBJ2-3, with unresolved D. The CDR3 loop spans 15 amino acids. Germline CDR1 and CDR2: SEHNR and FQNEAQ (reference sequence). V shed 1 base and J shed 0 bases, with 8 bases lying between them. The CDR3: CASSLGYRSTDTQYF. The CDR3 coding sequence is TGTGCCAGCAGCTTAGGATACAGAAGCACAGATACGCAGTATTTT.

The chain joins TRBV9 to TRBJ1-1, with D uncertain. V gave up 0 bases and J gave up 1 base, with 10 bases separating them. Germline CDR1 SGDLS, CDR2 YYNGEE. This CDR3 has 15 residues. The CDR3 coding sequence is TGTGCCAGCAGCGTAGGGTGGCGGCCGAACACTGAAGCTTTCTTT. As protein: CASSVGWRPNTEAFF. The variable domain in full, completed from reference TRBV9 and TRBJ1-1, reads DSGVTQTPKHLITATGQRVTLRCSPRSGDLSVYWYQQSLDQGLQFLIQYYNGEERAKGNILERFSAQQFPDLHSELNLSSLELGDSALYFCASSVGWRPNTEAFFGQGTRLTVV.

V usage is TRBV10-3 and J usage is TRBJ2-7, with D tentatively TRBD2 (5 bases). Germline loops: CDR1 ENHRY, CDR2 SYGVKD. CDR3 size: 14 residues. V was trimmed by 3 bases and J by 4 bases, leaving 13 bases between them. CDR3 sequence: CAISERMAGYEQYF. CDR3 nucleotide sequence: TGTGCCATCAGTGAAAGGATGGCGGGTTACGAGCAGTACTTC.

A note on this clone: The sample has other DNA sequences that encode this CDR3 too. The rearrangement joins TRBV18 to TRBJ1-5; a weak D match, TRBD1 (6 bases). Germline assignment: CDR1 KGHSH and CDR2 LQKENI. The CDR3 contains 13 residues. V lost 6 bases, J lost 4 bases, and 10 bases lay in between. CDR3 region: CASSRDRNQPQHF. In nucleotides, the CDR3 is TGTGCCAGCTCCCGAGACAGGAATCAGCCCCAGCATTTT.

The chain recombines TRBV7-6 with TRBJ2-1, with TRBD2 matching over 13 bases. CDR1 is SGHVS and CDR2 is FNYEAQ in the germline V gene. V shed 5 bases, J shed 7 bases, and the junction held 8 bases outside the gene matches. This CDR3 region has 16 residues. The CDR3 region is CASSQGLAGDGNEQFF. In DNA, the CDR3 is TGTGCCAGCAGCCAAGGACTAGCGGGAGACGGTAATGAGCAGTTCTTC.

In this sample, this clone turned up once. This chain connects TRBV5-1 to TRBJ1-1; unclear D gene. The CDR3 runs to 14 residues. Trimming pared 1 base from V and 2 bases from J, leaving 9 bases between. The V gene's germline CDR1 is SGHRS and CDR2 YFSETQ. As DNA, the CDR3 is TGCGCCAGCAGCTTGTCTCCGGGAAACACTGAAGCTTTCTTT. This encodes CASSLSPGNTEAFF.

The rearrangement joins TRBV5-5 to TRBJ1-3; no definite D call. Germline CDR1 reads SGHKS; CDR2 reads YYEKEE (reference sequence). Deletions cut 0 bases from V and 0 bases from J, with 4 bases between. The CDR3 covers 14 residues. The CDR3 protein is CASSLGSSGNTIYF. CDR3 DNA sequence: TGTGCCAGCAGCTTGGGGAGCTCTGGAAACACCATATATTTT.

The chain has TRBV2 and TRBJ1-5; the D is unclear. This CDR3 is built from 15 residues. The V gene lost 7 bases and the J gene lost 2 bases, with 15 bases spanning the gap. The germline CDR1 and CDR2 sequences are SNHLY and FYNNEI. DNA for the CDR3: TGTGCCAGCACCCAAGCCGAGGGTGGCAATCAGCCCCAGCATTTT. This encodes CASTQAEGGNQPQHF.

The chain employs TRBV27 and TRBJ1-6; D perhaps matches TRBD1 (5 bases). CDR1 MNHEY and CDR2 SMNVEV come from the germline V gene (reference sequence). The CDR3 spans 17 residues. Trimming removed 8 bases at V and 0 bases at J, with 17 bases between. The CDR3 DNA reads as TGTGCCAGCGGTCGGGACTTTCACAGCTCCTATAATTCACCCCTCCACTTT. Amino acids: CASGRDFHSSYNSPLHF.

The chain carries TRBV28 and TRBJ1-1, with D perhaps TRBD1 (5 bases). The germline V and J ends were trimmed by 6 bases and 0 bases, with 11 bases remaining between them. The germline V gene has CDR1 MDHEN and CDR2 SYDVKM. The CDR3 loop spans 14 amino acids. The CDR3 is CASSEPTVNTEAFF. DNA for the CDR3: TGTGCCAGCAGCGAGCCGACAGTGAACACTGAAGCTTTCTTT.